A selection of T cell receptor beta chains follows, all from one sample in a study of T cell changes during pregnancy in multiple sclerosis. Here immunoSEQ multiplex PCR was the method, and the copy in TCRdb shows in-frame clones only, minus some. Found here are under 45,000 clones, around nine tenths of them singletons; the top ten hold roughly 0.7%. Sequencing was performed on CD4+ T cells from peripheral blood mononuclear cells, taken in the first trimester of pregnancy. These receptors were collected from a female donor with multiple sclerosis, enrolled in a pregnancy study. CDR3s include the opening cysteine and the closing phenylalanine or tryptophan. Each record gives: D gene, clone size, V gene, J gene, CDR3 DNA, CDR3 protein. D genes are given only for firm matches. Clone size is given for some rows only: seen once, a few or many times, or a class if the clone is expanded.

>-|-|TRBV7-2|TRBJ2-7
TGTGCCAGCAGCTTAGCGCTTGGGCCCTCCTACGAGCAGTACTTC
CASSLALGPSYEQYF
>-|once|TRBV19|TRBJ1-2
TGTGCCAGTAGTGATAACAGGGTCGGGGGCTACACCTTC
CASSDNRVGGYTF
>TRBD1|-|TRBV6-5|TRBJ1-5
TGTGCCAGCAGAGGGACAGGCAATCAGCCCCAGCATTTT
CASRGTGNQPQHF
>-|-|TRBV28|TRBJ1-2
TGTGCCAGCAGTTTGGAGGCAGGCCGCCTATCCTATGGCTACACCTTC
CASSLEAGRLSYGYTF
>-|-|TRBV19|TRBJ1-4
TGTGCCAGTAGTATCCAGGGGTGGGCTAATGAAAAACTGTTTTTT
CASSIQGWANEKLFF
>-|-|TRBV11-3|TRBJ1-1
TGTGCCAGCAGCTCTAGACAGCAGAATGAAGCTTTCTTT
CASSSRQQNEAFF
>-|-|TRBV6-5|TRBJ2-7
TGTGCCAGCAGTTACGCGGCCGAGCAGTACTTC
CASSYAAEQYF
>-|-|TRBV19|TRBJ2-5
TGTGCCAGTAGTATAGGCACAGGCGACCAAGAGACCCAGTACTTC
CASSIGTGDQETQYF
>TRBD2|-|TRBV29-1|TRBJ2-7
TGCAGCGTTGTTAGCGGGAGTCGTGAGCAGTACTTC
CSVVSGSREQYF
>TRBD2|-|TRBV7-2|TRBJ2-3
TGTGCCAGCAGCGCCTGGACTAGCGGGATGGGCGATACGCAGTATTTT
CASSAWTSGMGDTQYF
>-|once|TRBV18|TRBJ2-6
TGTGCCAGCTCACCAAGCGGGGCCAACGTCCTGACTTTC
CASSPSGANVLTF
>-|few|TRBV9|TRBJ1-1
TGTGCCAGCAGCGTCACTGCTTCGGGATCTGAAGCTTTCTTT
CASSVTASGSEAFF
>-|-|TRBV5-6|TRBJ2-3
TGTGCCAGCAGCTTTGACTCTAGCACAGATACGCAGTATTTT
CASSFDSSTDTQYF
>-|-|TRBV13|TRBJ2-7
TGTGCCAGCAGCTTAAACAGGATATCCTACGAGCAGTACTTC
CASSLNRISYEQYF
>TRBD1|-|TRBV5-1|TRBJ2-7
TGCGCCAGCAGCTTGAAGGGGGCGGTAGACGAGCAGTACTTC
CASSLKGAVDEQYF
>-|-|TRBV1|TRBJ2-6
TGCACCAGCAGCCAAGAGTACAGGGGATACTCTGGGGCCAACGTCCTGACTTTC
CTSSQEYRGYSGANVLTF
>TRBD2|-|TRBV18|TRBJ2-1
TGTGCCAGCTCACAGGGGACTAGCGGGAGAAGCTACAATGAGCAGTTCTTC
CASSQGTSGRSYNEQFF
>TRBD1|once|TRBV6-6|TRBJ2-7
TGTGCCAGCAGCCAGGGACAGGGGGCTCCCGAGCAGTACTTC
CASSQGQGAPEQYF
>-|-|TRBV19|TRBJ1-4
TGTGCCAGTAGTACTCCAGGGAGGGGTGAAAAACTGTTTTTT
CASSTPGRGEKLFF
>-|-|TRBV6-1|TRBJ2-7
TGTGCCAGCAGTGGGCGGGACTTCTTTTCCGAGCAGTACTTC
CASSGRDFFSEQYF
>TRBD1|-|TRBV6-6|TRBJ2-7
TGTGCCAGCAGTTCGACAGGGGGCTACGAGCAGTACTTC
CASSSTGGYEQYF
>TRBD2|once|TRBV7-7|TRBJ2-3
TGTGCTAGCAGCGACGGGAGGACAGATACGCAGTATTTT
CASSDGRTDTQYF
>TRBD1|-|TRBV28|TRBJ1-3
TGTGCCAGCAGAACAACAGGGGGGCTATCTGGAAACACCATATATTTT
CASRTTGGLSGNTIYF
>-|few|TRBV19|TRBJ1-1
TGTGCCAGTAGTACGAGTATGAACACTGAAGCTTTCTTT
CASSTSMNTEAFF
>-|-|TRBV9|TRBJ2-1
TGTGCCAGCAGCGTAGGTCCTAGCGCTGGGGATGAGCAGTTCTTC
CASSVGPSAGDEQFF
>TRBD1|-|TRBV10-3|TRBJ2-7
TGTGCCATCAGTGAGGACACAGGGGGGCGGGAGCAGTACTTC
CAISEDTGGREQYF
>-|-|TRBV7-2|TRBJ2-1
TGTGCCAGCAGCGTGAAGGGACTTATCTCCTACAATGAGCAGTTCTTC
CASSVKGLISYNEQFF
>TRBD2|-|TRBV11-3|TRBJ2-7
TGTGCCAGCAGCGCGACCGGGACTAGATCCTACGAGCAGTACTTC
CASSATGTRSYEQYF
>-|-|TRBV6-5|TRBJ1-1
TGTGCCAGCAGTAGAGGCACTGAAGCTTTCTTT
CASSRGTEAFF
>-|-|TRBV19|TRBJ2-1
TGTGCCAGTAGTTTTAGCGGCGGCCCCGGGGATGAGCAGTTCTTC
CASSFSGGPGDEQFF
>TRBD1|-|TRBV6-6|TRBJ1-2
TGTGCCAGCAGGCCGGGCACCCGATGGGACAGTAGAGGCTACACCTTC
CASRPGTRWDSRGYTF
>-|-|TRBV2|TRBJ1-4
TGTGCCAGCAGTATAGGGGCAACTAATGAAAAACTGTTTTTT
CASSIGATNEKLFF
>-|once|TRBV5-1|TRBJ1-1
TGCGCCAGCAGCTTGTTTGGGACACCGAACACTGAAGCTTTCTTT
CASSLFGTPNTEAFF
>TRBD1|-|TRBV7-8|TRBJ2-7
TGTGCCAGCAGCTTGGGACAGTCGAACGAGCAGTACTTC
CASSLGQSNEQYF
>-|-|TRBV28|TRBJ1-5
TGTGCCAGCAGTTTAATGGGGAGAGGACAGCCCCAGCATTTT
CASSLMGRGQPQHF
>-|-|TRBV6-1|TRBJ1-5
TGTGCCAGCAGTGAAGGACATGCCACCCAGCATTTT
CASSEGHATQHF
>-|-|TRBV19|TRBJ2-5
TGTGCCAGTAGTAGCGGGATCCCCCAAGAGACCCAGTACTTC
CASSSGIPQETQYF
>TRBD2|-|TRBV5-1|TRBJ2-1
TGCGCCAGCAGCTCTAGCGGGAGGGCTTTCGATGAGCAGTTCTTC
CASSSSGRAFDEQFF
>-|-|TRBV19|TRBJ1-1
TGTGCCAGTAGTATAAGGGGGGGAACTGAAGCTTTCTTT
CASSIRGGTEAFF
>-|once|TRBV18|TRBJ2-3
TGTGCCAGCTCACCAGGGCGGACAAGCACAGATACGCAGTATTTT
CASSPGRTSTDTQYF
>TRBD2|-|TRBV28|TRBJ2-1
TGTGCCAGCAGTCGAACCGGGACTAGCTTCAGCAATGAGCAGTTCTTC
CASSRTGTSFSNEQFF
>TRBD1|-|TRBV23-1|TRBJ1-5
TGCGCCAGCCATCCAGCCCAGGGACAGGGGGCGTGGGGTAGCAATCAGCCCCAGCATTTT
CASHPAQGQGAWGSNQPQHF
>TRBD1|-|TRBV30|TRBJ1-5
TGTGCCTGGAGTACTTACAGGGGGCTAAAGGGGCAGCCCCAGCATTTT
CAWSTYRGLKGQPQHF
>TRBD2|-|TRBV6-5|TRBJ2-1
TGTGCCACGCAGGATGGCGGGAGTGATGAGCAGTTCTTC
CATQDGGSDEQFF
>TRBD1|-|TRBV7-3|TRBJ2-1
TGTGCCAGCAGCTTAACCGGGACAGGGGGGTTCAATGAGCAGTTCTTC
CASSLTGTGGFNEQFF
>TRBD1|-|TRBV28|TRBJ1-2
TGTGCCAGCAGTTTCTGGACAGGCGGGAACTATGGCTACACCTTC
CASSFWTGGNYGYTF
>-|-|TRBV5-1|TRBJ2-3
TGCGCCAGCAGCCGGTTAGGGGGTTACACAGATACGCAGTATTTT
CASSRLGGYTDTQYF
>TRBD1|-|TRBV30|TRBJ1-1
TGTGCCTGGAGCGGCGGACAGGGCTGGTTGAGCACTGAAGCTTTCTTT
CAWSGGQGWLSTEAFF
>-|-|TRBV2|TRBJ2-1
TGTGCCGGGAACGGGGCAGGGGCATACAATGAGCAGTTCTTC
CAGNGAGAYNEQFF
>-|-|TRBV10-2|TRBJ1-3
TGCGCCAGCAGTGATTGGCTTAGCAACGCTGGAAACACCATATATTTT
CASSDWLSNAGNTIYF
>TRBD2|-|TRBV12-5|TRBJ2-1
TGTGCTAGTGGTTTGTCAATAGAGACAGGGAAAGCGGGAGGGCCAACTATTCTCTACAATGAGCAGTTCTTC
CASGLSIETGKAGGPTILYNEQFF
>TRBD2|-|TRBV28|TRBJ2-2
TGTGCCAGCAGTTGGGGGGGTCCGCCCGGGGAGCTGTTTTTT
CASSWGGPPGELFF
>TRBD2|-|TRBV27|TRBJ2-7
TGTGCCAGCAGTCCTATCGCCCTAGCGGGAGTTGGGGCCTCCTACGAGCAGTACTTC
CASSPIALAGVGASYEQYF
>TRBD1|-|TRBV11-3|TRBJ1-1
TGTGCCAGCAGCTTAGCAGGGGGCTACGCAGCTTTCTTT
CASSLAGGYAAFF